A single sample is the source of the 27 T cell receptor beta chains below, sequenced in a study of T-cell memory formation after mild COVID-19. MiXCR, applied by TCRdb to the 5' RACE reads, yields one record per CDR3 protein. The data show around 320,000 distinct CDR3 sequences, 13% to 15% seen once. The sequencing input was PBMCs or a T cell subset sorted from them (not recorded which). These receptors originate from a man aged 18-30 years who had mild COVID-19 (a few samples of this study predate the infection). Cell type and time point are not known.

This clonotype has only a few counts. This sequence joins TRBV7-9 and TRBJ2-7; D is ambiguous. The CDR3 sequence is 13 residues long. Germline lookup yields CDR1 SEHNR and CDR2 FQNEAQ (reference sequence). Trimming left V 3 bases short and J 3 bases short, with 9 bases between. For the CDR3, the DNA is TGTGCCAGCAGCTTGAGCGCATACTACGAGCAGTACGTC. It codes for CASSLSAYYEQYV.

This clonotype was recorded only once. This rearrangement joins TRBV5-1 to TRBJ1-3; D is unclear. Germline CDR1 SGHRS, CDR2 YFSETQ. The CDR3 length is 14 residues. Trimming took off 2 bases at V and 0 bases at J, with 6 bases between the two ends. For the CDR3, the DNA is TGCGCCAGCAGCTTTGTGCCCTCTGGAAACACCATATATTTT. Amino acids: CASSFVPSGNTIYF.

This clonotype was counted between two and nine times. The chain employs TRBV29-1 and TRBJ1-1, with D maybe TRBD1 (6 bases). The CDR3 sequence is 13 residues long. Between the trimmed V and J ends, which lost 7 bases and 0 bases, there was a span of 12 bases. From germline, CDR1 is SQVTM and CDR2 ANQGSEA. The DNA for the CDR3 is TGCAGCGCCCGGGGGCTCCTGAACACTGAAGCTTTCTTT. It yields the protein CSARGLLNTEAFF. Looking up the rest from reference TRBV29-1 and TRBJ1-1 gives the full variable domain: SAVISQKPSRDICQRGTSLTIQCQVDSQVTMMFWYRQQPGQSLTLIATANQGSEATYESGFVIDKFPISRPNLTFSTLTVSNMSPEDSSIYLCSARGLLNTEAFFGQGTRLTVV.

The CDR3 loop is CASSLDPGRTGTQYF. CDR3 coding DNA: TGTGCCAGCTCCCTAGACCCGGGCCGTACCGGGACCCAGTACTTC. V gene TRBV18 combines with J gene TRBJ2-5; D gene unclear. This CDR3 has 15 residues. Germline assignment: CDR1 KGHSH and CDR2 LQKENI. The V gene lost 6 bases and the J gene lost 7 bases, with 21 bases spanning the gap.

The chain employs TRBV6-5 and TRBJ2-1; D is ambiguous. The CDR3 has 13 residues. Germline CDR1 is MNHEY and CDR2 is SVGAGI. V lost 0 bases to trimming and J lost 10 bases, with 10 bases between them. The CDR3 coding sequence is TGTGCCAGCAGTTACTCGAGACTTGGGGAGCAGTTCTTC. Its translation is CASSYSRLGEQFF.

The chain recombines TRBV9 with TRBJ1-5, with D tentatively TRBD1 (5 bases). The CDR3 runs to 15 residues. Trimming removed 4 bases at V and 5 bases at J, with 16 bases between. Germline loops: CDR1 SGDLS, CDR2 YYNGEE. CDR3 sequence (DNA): TGTGCCAGCAGCCAAGGAGGGGTTTGGCATCAGCCCCAGCATTTT. Translated, it gives CASSQGGVWHQPQHF.

The rearrangement joins TRBV12-3 or TRBV12-4 to TRBJ2-7; TRBD2 is a possible D gene (6 bases). Trimming pared 6 bases from V and 9 bases from J, leaving 18 bases between. This CDR3 has 13 residues. The chain's CDR3 is CASRSRGLSWQYF. In DNA form, the CDR3 reads TGTGCCAGCAGGTCGCGGGGCCTCAGCTGGCAGTACTTC.

This clonotype has more than one count but fewer than ten. The J gene is TRBJ2-5, the V gene TRBV18, with 7 bases aligning to TRBD2. The CDR3 is made up of 13 amino acids. Trimming cost V 5 bases and J 7 bases; bases outside gene matches: 7. CDR1 KGHSH and CDR2 LQKENI come from the germline V gene. Here the CDR3 DNA reads TGTGCCAGCTCAAGGGGAGGGAGAACGACCCAGTACTTC. It yields the protein CASSRGGRTTQYF.

V is TRBV4-3 and J is TRBJ2-3, with unresolved D. The ends were cut back, 0 bases at V and 4 bases at J, with 8 bases in the middle. The germline V gene encodes CDR1 LGHNA and CDR2 YSLEER. This CDR3 has 14 residues. CDR3 in amino acids: CASSQDGAADTQYF. In nucleotides, the CDR3 is TGCGCCAGCAGCCAAGACGGAGCCGCAGATACGCAGTATTTT.

The V gene is TRBV12-3 or TRBV12-4, the J gene TRBJ2-1; D is perhaps TRBD1 (6 bases). The CDR3 loop spans 13 amino acids. V lost 5 bases and J lost 3, with 8 bases in between. The CDR3: CASSQGNYNEQFF. CDR3 DNA: TGTGCCAGCAGTCAGGGGAACTACAATGAGCAGTTCTTC.

This clonotype has at least ten counts. The chain couples TRBV2 to TRBJ1-1; 9 nucleotides align to TRBD1. The CDR3 consists of 13 residues. The trim removed 6 bases at V and 2 bases at J, leaving 1 base unmatched. Germline V gene sequence: CDR1 SNHLY, CDR2 FYNNEI. CDR3 DNA sequence: TGTGCCAGCAGGGGACAGGGTAACACTGAAGCTTTCTTT. It encodes CASRGQGNTEAFF.

The chain joins TRBV7-3 to TRBJ2-3; TRBD2 aligns across 7 bases. Germline V gene lookup returns CDR1 SGHTA and CDR2 FQGTGA. Trimming cost V 4 bases and J 2 bases; bases outside gene matches: 12. The CDR3 sequence is 17 residues long. The CDR3 protein is CASSSSLGGGATDTQYF. Here the CDR3 DNA reads TGTGCCAGCAGCTCCTCGTTGGGCGGGGGTGCCACAGATACGCAGTATTTT.

This chain links TRBV20-1 with TRBJ2-5; 7 bases line up with TRBD1. Germline V lookup: CDR1 DFQATT, CDR2 SNEGSKA (reference sequence). The CDR3 contains 14 residues. The V segment lost 4 bases and the J segment 5 bases; nucleotides outside the gene matches: 10. The CDR3: CSATRGQRMETQYF. CDR3 coding DNA: TGCAGTGCTACCAGGGGACAGCGAATGGAGACCCAGTACTTC.

This clonotype has ten or more counts. The chain carries TRBV20-1 and TRBJ1-2; TRBD1 might be the D (5 bases). Trimming left V 2 bases short and J 3 bases short, with 13 bases between. From germline, CDR1 is DFQATT and CDR2 SNEGSKA (reference sequence). This CDR3 has 14 residues. The chain's CDR3 is CSARPPPGDYGYTF. The CDR3 nucleotides are TGCAGTGCTAGACCCCCCCCGGGGGACTATGGCTACACCTTC.

In this sample, this clonotype turned up a few times. The chain uses TRBV6-6 and TRBJ2-4, with 8 nucleotides matching TRBD1. CDR1 MNHNY and CDR2 SVGAGI come from the germline V gene (reference sequence). V was pared by 6 bases and J by 8 bases, with 12 bases of the junction left unmatched. The CDR3 consists of 15 residues. CDR3 in DNA: TGTGCCAGCAGCTTCACTTCGACAGGGGAGTACATTCAGTACTTC. This gives the protein CASSFTSTGEYIQYF.

Worth noting for this clonotype: Since no conserved phenylalanine or tryptophan closes the CDR3, a read error is the likely cause. Because the CDR3's place on the DNA is in doubt, the DNA is left out and the CDR3 is given as listed by TCRdb. The CDR3 loop reads CASSQGGSYRVY. V gene TRBV4-3 combines with J gene TRBJ1-2. CDR1 and CDR2 (germline): LGHNA, YSLEER. From its first to its last residue, the CDR3 has 12 amino acids.

The V and J genes are TRBV2 and TRBJ2-7, with D perhaps TRBD1 (6 bases). The CDR3 is 13 residues long. Trimming removed 6 bases at V and 5 bases at J, with 14 bases between. The V gene's germline CDR1 is SNHLY and CDR2 FYNNEI. The CDR3 loop reads CASSPQGTHEQYF. The CDR3 DNA follows: TGTGCCAGCAGCCCACAGGGAACCCACGAGCAGTACTTC.

The chain uses TRBV6-2 or TRBV6-3 and TRBJ2-2; D gene unclear. In germline, CDR1 is MNHEY, CDR2 SVGEGT. Between the trimmed V and J ends, which lost 4 bases and 6 bases, there was a span of 18 bases. The CDR3 extends over 16 amino acids. The CDR3 protein is CASSLGIPWEPGELFF. The CDR3 DNA sequence: TGTGCCAGCAGTTTGGGGATCCCTTGGGAACCCGGGGAGCTGTTTTTT.

This chain links TRBV4-3 with TRBJ2-7; the D call may be TRBD1 or TRBD2 (6 bases each). Trimming left V 0 bases short and J 2 bases short, with 23 bases between. Germline values: CDR1 LGHNA, CDR2 YSLEER. The CDR3 extends over 19 amino acids. CDR3 loop: CASSQDLERVVGHPYEQYV. In DNA form, the CDR3 reads TGCGCCAGCAGCCAAGATTTGGAGCGGGTGGTGGGACACCCCTACGAGCAGTACGTC.

This clonotype showed up just a few times. This chain uses TRBV7-2 with TRBJ2-5; 8 positions match TRBD2. Germline V gene data show CDR1 as SGHTA and CDR2 as FQGNSA. Losses at the gene ends were 4 bases for V and 4 bases for J; bases not matched to a gene: 11. There are 16 residues in the CDR3. CDR3 nucleotides: TGTGCCAGCAGCTCGGGGCGGGGGGAAGGAGGAGAGACCCAGTACTTC. Its protein is CASSSGRGEGGETQYF.

This chain joins TRBV4-2 and TRBJ2-5, with 8 positions matching TRBD1. Trimming removed 0 bases from V and 9 bases from J; junction bases left unmatched: 9. The germline V gene encodes CDR1 LGHNA and CDR2 YNFKEQ. This CDR3 region has 15 residues. Here the CDR3 reads CASSQDRDRGRAQYF. DNA for the CDR3: TGTGCCAGCAGCCAAGATCGAGACAGGGGCAGGGCCCAGTACTTC.

This chain uses TRBV4-3 with TRBJ1-2; D ambiguous. In germline, CDR1 is LGHNA, CDR2 YSLEER. Trimming took off 4 bases at V and 4 bases at J, with 10 bases between the two ends. This CDR3 is 13 amino acids long. CDR3 residues: CASSPSPTYGYTF. CDR3 in DNA: TGCGCCAGCAGCCCCTCCCCGACCTATGGCTACACCTTC.

This chain uses TRBV9 with TRBJ2-1; 9 bases map to TRBD2. Germline CDR1 SGDLS, CDR2 YYNGEE. The length of the CDR3 is 16 residues. V was pared by 4 bases and J by 4 bases, with 9 bases of the junction left unmatched. CDR3 sequence (DNA): TGTGCCAGCAGCCCAACCCAGCGGGGGGAATACAATGAGCAGTTCTTC. Its translation is CASSPTQRGEYNEQFF.

There are a few counts of this clonotype. V usage is TRBV12-3 or TRBV12-4 and J usage is TRBJ1-5; D is perhaps TRBD1 (5 bases). The CDR3 totals 15 residues. V lost 3 bases and J lost 6, with 15 bases in between. The CDR3 bases are TGTGCCAGCAGTTTGTTTGCGGGGGTTGGTCAGCCCCAGCATTTT. Translation: CASSLFAGVGQPQHF.

The chain joins TRBV7-9 to TRBJ2-7, with 10 bases lining up with TRBD1. CDR1 and CDR2 from the germline V gene are SEHNR and FQNEAQ (reference sequence). The CDR3 runs 16 residues. V lost 5 bases, J lost 2 bases, and 9 bases stayed unmatched. The CDR3 spells CASSRSGQGRPYEQYF. The DNA for the CDR3 is TGTGCCAGCAGCCGATCGGGACAGGGGCGTCCCTACGAGCAGTACTTC.

This clonotype has a count of ten or more. The CDR3 loop is CASSQQGPWDTQYF. CDR3 DNA sequence: TGTGCCAGCAGCCAACAGGGACCCTGGGATACGCAGTATTTT. This sequence joins TRBV14 and TRBJ2-3, with D perhaps TRBD1 or TRBD2 (5 bases each). This CDR3 is 14 amino acids long. V lost 2 bases, J lost 6 bases, and 12 bases lay in between. The V gene's germline CDR1 is SGHDN and CDR2 FVKESK.

The CDR3 region has the DNA TGCGCCAGCAGCTTGGCCGGAGAGAATCAGCCCCAGCATTTT. Translated: CASSLAGENQPQHF. This chain connects TRBV5-1 to TRBJ1-5; the D is unclear. The CDR3 has 14 residues. The V gene lost 0 bases and the J gene lost 4 bases, with 8 bases spanning the gap. Per the germline V gene, CDR1 is SGHRS and CDR2 is YFSETQ.